The rows below give T cell receptor beta chains drawn from one sample of a study of read filtering for tumor transcriptome and immune sequencing. MiXCR was run by TCRdb on the reads, yielding one entry per CDR3 protein. The repertoire has around 140,000 distinct CDR3 sequences, approximately 13% of them found once; the top ten carry 6.5% to 9%. Material for sequencing was a population of CD138-negative cells sorted from bone marrow. The receptors were gathered from a donor aged 40 or older with multiple myeloma. Each CDR3 is given with its conserved first and last residue. Each record gives: D gene, CDR3 length, V gene, clone size, J gene, CDR3 protein, CDR3 DNA. A D gene is named only where the DNA matches it firmly. The size of a clone is reported for some rows only, either as once, few or many, or as a class for expanded clones.

NA,12,TRBV5-1,many,TRBJ1-1,CASSSGDTVTFF,TGCGCCAGCAGCTCCGGTGACACCGTCACTTTCTTT
TRBD2,15,TRBV24-1,many,TRBJ2-1,CATSDRTSGADEQFF,TGTGCCACCAGTGATCGGACTAGCGGGGCCGATGAGCAGTTCTTC
TRBD2,17,TRBV9,few,TRBJ2-1,CASSTGLAVQGYNEQFF,TGTGCCAGCAGCACGGGACTAGCGGTCCAGGGATACAATGAGCAGTTCTTC
TRBD1,15,TRBV9,few,TRBJ2-1,CASSVEGQGINEQFF,TGTGCCAGCAGCGTAGAGGGACAGGGGATCAATGAGCAGTTCTTC
TRBD1,14,TRBV25-1,many,TRBJ2-7,CASSDRDRVYEQYF,TGTGCCAGCAGTGACCGGGACAGGGTCTACGAGCAGTACTTC
NA,15,TRBV2,many,TRBJ2-3,CASSDDSGVKDTQYF,TGTGCCAGCAGTGATGACTCAGGGGTTAAAGATACGCAGTATTTT
NA,15,TRBV7-6,NA,TRBJ2-1,CASSLEPRGGQEQFF,TGTGCCAGCAGCTTAGAGCCCCGCGGAGGGCAGGAGCAGTTCTTC
NA,15,TRBV19,few,TRBJ2-3,CASSIGPAGTDTQYF,TGTGCCAGTAGTATCGGCCCAGCTGGGACAGATACGCAGTATTTT
NA,13,TRBV15,many,TRBJ2-2,CATSSPRSGELFF,TGTGCCACCAGCAGCCCCCGGTCCGGGGAGCTGTTTTTT
NA,15,TRBV6-2/TRBV6-3,many,TRBJ2-3,CASSYSGASTDTQYF,TGTGCCAGCAGTTACTCCGGCGCAAGCACAGATACGCAGTATTTT
NA,15,TRBV6-2/TRBV6-3,many,TRBJ2-1,CATSFDRDFYNEQFF,TGTGCCACCTCTTTCGACCGGGATTTCTACAATGAGCAGTTCTTC
TRBD2,18,TRBV7-8,many,TRBJ2-7,CASSRSGGGSASSYEQYF,TGTGCCAGCAGCCGATCCGGGGGGGGGTCCGCAAGCTCCTACGAGCAGTACTTC
TRBD2,16,TRBV4-3,few,TRBJ2-2,CASSQDRLAGAGELFF,TGCGCCAGCAGCCAAGATCGTCTAGCGGGGGCCGGGGAGCTGTTTTTT
NA,15,TRBV12-3/TRBV12-4,many,TRBJ1-6,CASSGQSSYNSPLHF,TGTGCCAGCAGTGGACAGAGCTCCTATAATTCACCCCTCCACTTT
NA,15,TRBV6-1,many,TRBJ1-1,CASSPRVGEGTEAFF,TGTGCCAGCAGTCCAAGAGTCGGCGAGGGCACTGAAGCTTTCTTT
TRBD2,13,TRBV7-2,NA,TRBJ2-7,CASSLAREYEQYF,TGTGCCAGCAGCTTAGCGCGGGAGTACGAGCAGTACTTC
TRBD1,14,TRBV12-3/TRBV12-4,many,TRBJ2-7,CASRGTGYPYEQYF,TGTGCCAGCAGGGGGACAGGGTACCCCTACGAGCAGTACTTC
NA,13,TRBV19,few,TRBJ1-5,CAAGPNSNQPQHF,TGTGCCGCGGGCCCGAATAGCAATCAGCCCCAGCATTTT
NA,12,TRBV12-3/TRBV12-4,many,TRBJ2-7,CASSLALVGQYF,TGTGCCAGCAGTTTAGCCCTCGTGGGGCAGTACTTC
TRBD1,14,TRBV6-5,many,TRBJ2-2,CASHGQGNTGELFF,TGTGCCAGCCACGGACAGGGTAACACCGGGGAGCTGTTTTTT
TRBD2,17,TRBV20-1,many,TRBJ2-1,CSARGGVRQTTYNEQFF,TGCAGTGCTAGGGGGGGGGTGAGGCAGACAACCTACAATGAGCAGTTCTTC
NA,15,TRBV27,NA,TRBJ2-3,CASSFGMGGTDTQYF,TGTGCCAGCAGTTTTGGTATGGGTGGCACAGATACGCAGTATTTT
NA,13,TRBV6-1,few,TRBJ1-5,CASSELLGQPQHF,TGTGCCAGCAGTGAATTGTTAGGTCAGCCCCAGCATTTT
NA,17,TRBV10-3,NA,TRBJ2-1,CGIRDPAVGPDYNEQFF,TGTGGCATCAGGGACCCTGCAGTGGGACCCGATTACAATGAGCAGTTCTTC
NA,13,TRBV15,many,TRBJ1-1,CATSRVFDTEAFF,TGTGCCACCAGCAGAGTTTTCGATACTGAAGCTTTCTTT
NA,14,TRBV4-3,many,TRBJ2-2,CASSQLGRSGELFF,TGCGCCAGCAGCCAATTAGGACGTTCCGGGGAGCTGTTTTTT
TRBD2,15,TRBV7-9,once,TRBJ2-1,CASSNQREGYNEQFF,TGTGCCAGCAGCAACCAGCGGGAGGGCTACAATGAGCAGTTCTTC
NA,13,TRBV2,many,TRBJ2-5,CASSEDIGETQYF,TGTGCCAGCAGTGAAGATATCGGCGAGACCCAGTACTTC
NA,15,TRBV21-1,NA,TRBJ2-1,CASSKASGSEYEQFF,TGTGCCAGCAGCAAAGCTAGCGGGAGTGAATATGAGCAGTTCTTC
NA,11,TRBV7-9,many,TRBJ1-2,CASITADGYTF,TGTGCCAGCATCACTGCCGATGGCTACACCTTC
TRBD2,12,TRBV3-1,NA,TRBJ2-7,CASGTSGYEQYF,TGTGCCAGCGGGACTAGCGGCTACGAGCAGTACTTC
NA,15,TRBV3-1,few,TRBJ2-6,CASSPSASGANVLTF,TGTGCCAGCAGCCCATCTGCCTCTGGGGCCAACGTCCTGACTTTC
NA,14,TRBV19,many,TRBJ2-1,CASSPTGGGNEQFF,TGTGCCAGTAGTCCAACAGGGGGGGGCAATGAGCAGTTCTTC
TRBD1,14,TRBV14,many,TRBJ1-1,CASSRRTGNTEAFF,TGTGCCAGCAGCCGTCGGACAGGGAACACTGAAGCTTTCTTT
TRBD1,14,TRBV2,few,TRBJ1-5,CASRGTDRADPQHF,TGTGCCAGCAGGGGGACAGACAGGGCGGATCCCCAGCATTTT
TRBD2,16,TRBV11-1,many,TRBJ2-1,CASSASRSGGYNEQFF,TGTGCCAGCAGCGCATCCCGGAGCGGGGGGTACAATGAGCAGTTCTTC
TRBD1,15,TRBV11-2,NA,TRBJ2-7,CASSAGTGAAYGQYF,TGTGCCAGCAGCGCCGGGACAGGGGCGGCCTACGGGCAGTACTTC
NA,15,TRBV6-5,many,TRBJ2-2,CASSRQGAGTGELFF,TGTGCCAGCAGTCGACAGGGAGCGGGAACCGGGGAGCTGTTTTTT
NA,15,TRBV6-1,many,TRBJ2-3,CASSEGQPSTDTQYF,TGTGCCAGCAGTGAAGGGCAGCCTTCCACAGATACGCAGTATTTT
TRBD1,17,TRBV7-8,many,TRBJ1-5,CASSLGIDRDGDQPQHF,TGTGCCAGCAGCTTAGGGATAGACAGGGATGGGGATCAGCCCCAGCATTTT
NA,19,TRBV9,NA,TRBJ1-2,CASSVGTRTVGLADYGYTF,TGTGCCAGCAGCGTAGGAACCCGGACAGTGGGTTTGGCGGACTATGGCTACACCTTC
NA,12,TRBV5-1,many,TRBJ2-3,CASSYNTDTQYF,TGCGCCAGCAGTTACAACACAGATACGCAGTATTTT
NA,21,TRBV12-3/TRBV12-4,few,TRBJ1-5,CASSPATILTGHLGGNQPQHF,TGTGCCAGCAGTCCAGCTACCATATTGACAGGCCACCTCGGGGGCAATCAGCCCCAGCATTTT
NA,13,TRBV2,NA,TRBJ1-2,CASSAGAQYGYTF,TGTGCCAGCAGTGCAGGGGCGCAGTATGGCTACACCTTC
NA,13,TRBV4-3,few,TRBJ1-1,CASSQDENTEAFF,TGCGCCAGCAGCCAAGATGAGAACACTGAAGCTTTCTTT
NA,15,TRBV7-6,many,TRBJ2-5,CASSLGTTIQETQYF,TGTGCCAGCAGCTTAGGGACAACCATCCAAGAGACCCAGTACTTC
NA,15,TRBV13,few,TRBJ2-3,CASSPGDRSTDTQYF,TGTGCCAGCAGCCCGGGGGACAGAAGCACAGATACGCAGTATTTT
NA,14,TRBV10-2,NA,TRBJ1-1,CASRVQEGNTEAFF,TGCGCCAGCAGAGTACAGGAGGGGAACACTGAAGCTTTCTTT
TRBD1,16,TRBV27,many,TRBJ1-5,CASSSDLPGQNQPQHF,TGTGCCAGCAGTTCCGACCTCCCGGGACAGAATCAGCCCCAGCATTTT
NA,15,TRBV27,many,TRBJ2-1,CASSTGPKSRDEQFF,TGTGCCAGCAGTACCGGCCCCAAAAGTAGAGATGAGCAGTTCTTC
NA,14,TRBV7-9,many,TRBJ1-4,CASSPGTPVEKLFF,TGTGCCAGCAGCCCCGGGACCCCGGTAGAAAAACTGTTTTTT
TRBD2,15,TRBV20-1,few,TRBJ2-7,CSAMSGASGGYEQYF,TGCAGTGCAATGAGCGGGGCTAGCGGAGGCTACGAGCAGTACTTC
NA,14,TRBV29-1,NA,TRBJ2-2,CSVEEGLYTGELFF,TGCAGCGTTGAAGAGGGACTTTACACCGGGGAGCTGTTTTTT